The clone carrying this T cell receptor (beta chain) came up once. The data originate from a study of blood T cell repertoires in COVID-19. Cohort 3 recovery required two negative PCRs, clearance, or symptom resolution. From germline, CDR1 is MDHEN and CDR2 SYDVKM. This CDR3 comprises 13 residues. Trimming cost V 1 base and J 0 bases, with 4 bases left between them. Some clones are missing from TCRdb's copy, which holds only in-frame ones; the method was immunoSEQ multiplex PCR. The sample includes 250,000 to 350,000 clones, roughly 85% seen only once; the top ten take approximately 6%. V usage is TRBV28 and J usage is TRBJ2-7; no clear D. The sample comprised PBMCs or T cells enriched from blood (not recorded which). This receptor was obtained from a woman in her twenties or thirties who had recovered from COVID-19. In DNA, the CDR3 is TGTGCCAGCAGTTTATCAAACTCCTACGAGCAGTACTTC. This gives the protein CASSLSNSYEQYF.